This T cell receptor beta chain was identified during a study of blood T cells in healthy people across ages. The V gene lost 1 base and the J gene lost 0 bases, with 11 bases spanning the gap. The CDR3 is made up of 15 amino acids. CDR1 and CDR2 (germline): SQVTM, ANQGSEA. The second PCR ran roughly 6 to 12 cycles with a sample-barcoded 5' primer and J-beta primers. MiXCR, applied by TCRdb to the 5' RACE reads, yields one record per CDR3 protein. The sample lists about 1 million distinct CDR3 sequences, around 43% seen once, with about 19% in the top ten. This chain joins TRBV29-1 and TRBJ2-3; D perhaps matches TRBD2 (6 bases). The sequence came from a woman aged 60-75 years in good health. The sample consisted of blood. CDR3 in DNA: TGCAGCGTTGAAGGGTTGGGGGGTAGCACAGATACGCAGTATTTT. It encodes CSVEGLGGSTDTQYF.